This T cell receptor beta chain stems from a study of T-cell reconstitution after alpha-beta-depleted transplantation in children (dated by TCRdb to the mid-2010s). Looking at the study overall: T-cell immune reconstitution after TCRalphabeta/CD19-depleted allogeneic hematopoietic cell transplantation in children was quantitatively tracked in the study by means of TCR repertoire profiling.

Preparation of the library involved PCR. The sample was run on an Illumina HiSeq 2500. Molecular barcoding was employed in the preparation of TCR libraries, with unique molecular identifiers being used to normalize TCRbeta repertoire quantification. The public sequencing data were trimmed at Q25 with fastp and processed into clonotypes with MiXCR by TCRdb, which kept only in-frame beta chains. Rows with one shared CDR3 protein collapse into an entry with the most common genes and DNA. This sample comprises 240,000 or so distinct CDR3 sequences, about 12% of them detected only once. The biggest ten clones account for 2% to 3% of the sample. In this sample, this clonotype turned up many times. The antigen it binds to is not known. The junction shows a germline mismatch at one end, possibly a read error. Measured from the cysteine to the phenylalanine, the CDR3 is 15 residues long. Only CDR3 DNA is held: 45 bases, read in frame from base 1. The CDR1 and CDR2 encoded by the germline V gene (reference sequence) are SSHAT and FNYEAQ.

Recombination linked TRBV7-7 to TRBJ2-7; 5 matching bases give a weak D call of TRBD2. The receptor's source is a human donor who donated a stem cell graft to a child with acute lymphoblastic leukemia. Sequenced material: PBMCs from the stem cell graft donor, taken from the stem cell graft. The sequence in DNA is TGTGCTAGCAGCCCCAGCGGACCAAGCTCCTACGAGCAGTACTTC. Translated, it reads CASSPSGPSSYEQYF. With the rest looked up from the reference TRBV7-7 and TRBJ2-7 genes rather than sequenced, the full variable domain is GAGVSQSPRYKVTKRGQDVTLRCDPISSHATLYWYQQALGQGPEFLTYFNYEAQPDKSGLPSDRFSAERPEGSISTLTIQRTEQRDSAMYRCASSPSGPSSYEQYFGPGTRLTVT.